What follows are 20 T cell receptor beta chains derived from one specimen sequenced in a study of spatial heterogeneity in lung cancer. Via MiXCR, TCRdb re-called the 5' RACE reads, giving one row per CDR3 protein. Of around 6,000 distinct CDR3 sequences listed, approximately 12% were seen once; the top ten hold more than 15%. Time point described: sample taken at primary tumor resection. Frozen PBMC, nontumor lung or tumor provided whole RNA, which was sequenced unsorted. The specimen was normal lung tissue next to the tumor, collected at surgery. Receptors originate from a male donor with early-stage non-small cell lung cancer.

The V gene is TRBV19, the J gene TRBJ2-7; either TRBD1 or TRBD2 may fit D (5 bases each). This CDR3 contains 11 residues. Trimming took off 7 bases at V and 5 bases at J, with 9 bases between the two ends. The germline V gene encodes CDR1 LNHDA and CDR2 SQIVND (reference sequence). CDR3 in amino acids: CASKSGHEQYF. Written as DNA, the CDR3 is TGTGCCAGTAAATCGGGGCACGAGCAGTACTTC.

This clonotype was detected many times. The DNA of the CDR3 is TGTGCCAGTAGTATGGACCCTAGCTCCTACAATGAGCAGTTCTTC. Protein: CASSMDPSSYNEQFF. The chain links TRBV19 to TRBJ2-1, with D unresolved. The length of the CDR3 is 15 residues. Germline-derived CDR1 and CDR2 are LNHDA and SQIVND (reference sequence). The V end was cut by 3 bases, the J end by 0 bases, with 9 bases between.

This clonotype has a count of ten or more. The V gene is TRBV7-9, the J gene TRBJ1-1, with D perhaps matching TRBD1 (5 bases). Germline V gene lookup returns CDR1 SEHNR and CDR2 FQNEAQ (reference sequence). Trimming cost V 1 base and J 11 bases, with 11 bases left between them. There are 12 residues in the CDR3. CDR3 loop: CASSLGTLLAFF. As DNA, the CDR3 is TGTGCCAGCAGCTTAGGGACACTGCTCGCTTTCTTT.

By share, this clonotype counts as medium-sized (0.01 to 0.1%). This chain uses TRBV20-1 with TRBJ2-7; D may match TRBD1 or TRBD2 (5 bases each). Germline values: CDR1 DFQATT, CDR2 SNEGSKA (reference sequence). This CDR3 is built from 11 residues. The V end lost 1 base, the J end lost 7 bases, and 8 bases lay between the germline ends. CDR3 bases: TGCAGTGCTAGAGTCTGGGGGGAGCAGTACTTC. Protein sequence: CSARVWGEQYF.

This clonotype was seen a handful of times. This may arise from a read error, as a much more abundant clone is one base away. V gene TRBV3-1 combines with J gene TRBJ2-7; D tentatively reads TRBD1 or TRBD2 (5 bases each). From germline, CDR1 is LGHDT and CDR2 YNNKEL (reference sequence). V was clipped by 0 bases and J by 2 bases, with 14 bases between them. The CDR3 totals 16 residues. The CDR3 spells CASSQEWGRGAYEQYF. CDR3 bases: TGTGCCAGCAGCCAAGAATGGGGGAGAGGGGCCTACGAGCAGTACTTC.

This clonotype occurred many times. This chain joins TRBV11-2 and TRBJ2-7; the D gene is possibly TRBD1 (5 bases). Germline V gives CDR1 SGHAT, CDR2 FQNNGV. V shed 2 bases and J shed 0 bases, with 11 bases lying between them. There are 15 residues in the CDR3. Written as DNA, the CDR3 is TGTGCCAGCAGCTTATTAGGGGATAGCTCCTACGAGCAGTACTTC. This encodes CASSLLGDSSYEQYF. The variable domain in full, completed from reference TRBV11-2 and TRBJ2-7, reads EAGVAQSPRYKIIEKRQSVAFWCNPISGHATLYWYQQILGQGPKLLIQFQNNGVVDDSQLPKDRFSAERLKGVDSTLKIQPAKLEDSAVYLCASSLLGDSSYEQYFGPGTRLTVT.

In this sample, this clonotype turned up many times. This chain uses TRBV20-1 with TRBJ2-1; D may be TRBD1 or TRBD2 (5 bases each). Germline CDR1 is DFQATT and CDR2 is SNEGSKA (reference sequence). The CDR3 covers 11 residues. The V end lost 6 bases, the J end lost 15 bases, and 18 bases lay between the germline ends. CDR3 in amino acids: CSAPSVRGPFF. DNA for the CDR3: TGCAGTGCCCCCTCGGTGAGGGGCCCGTTCTTC.

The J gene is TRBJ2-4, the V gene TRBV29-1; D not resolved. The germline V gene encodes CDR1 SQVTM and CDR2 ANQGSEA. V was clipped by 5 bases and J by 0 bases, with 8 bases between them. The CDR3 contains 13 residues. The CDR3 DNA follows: TGCAGCGTTAGTACTCTAGCCAAAAACATTCAGTACTTC. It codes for CSVSTLAKNIQYF.

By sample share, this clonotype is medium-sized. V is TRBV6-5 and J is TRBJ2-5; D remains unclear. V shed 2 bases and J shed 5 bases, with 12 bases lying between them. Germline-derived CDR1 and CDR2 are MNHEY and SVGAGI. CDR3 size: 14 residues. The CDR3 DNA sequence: TGTGCCAGCAGTTACGAACCGCCAAGTGAGACCCAGTACTTC. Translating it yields CASSYEPPSETQYF.

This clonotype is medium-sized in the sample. In nucleotides, the CDR3 is TGTGCCAGCTCCTATAGCGGGAGCACAGATACGCAGTATTTT. Its protein product is CASSYSGSTDTQYF. J is TRBJ2-3 and V is TRBV18; 7 positions match TRBD2. The V gene end was trimmed by 6 bases and the J gene end by 0 bases; junction bases not matched to a gene: 3. The CDR3 has 14 amino acids. Per the germline V gene, CDR1 is KGHSH and CDR2 is LQKENI.

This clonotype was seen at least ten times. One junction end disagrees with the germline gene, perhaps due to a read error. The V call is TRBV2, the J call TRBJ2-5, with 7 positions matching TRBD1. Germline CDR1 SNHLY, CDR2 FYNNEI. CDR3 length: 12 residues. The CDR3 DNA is TGTGCCAGCAGTCTAATCACCGGGACAGCTGACTTC. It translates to CASSLITGTADF.

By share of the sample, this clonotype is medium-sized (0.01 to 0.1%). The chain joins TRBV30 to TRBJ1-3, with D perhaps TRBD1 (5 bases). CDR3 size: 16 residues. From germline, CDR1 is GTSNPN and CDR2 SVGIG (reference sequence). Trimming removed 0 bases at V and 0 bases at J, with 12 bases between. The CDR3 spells CAWSVAGEFSGNTIYF. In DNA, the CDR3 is TGTGCCTGGAGTGTAGCGGGGGAATTCTCTGGAAACACCATATATTTT. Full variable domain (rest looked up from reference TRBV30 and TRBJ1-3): SQTIHQWPATLVQPVGSPLSLECTVEGTSNPNLYWYRQAAGRGLQLLFYSVGIGQISSEVPQNLSASRPQDRQFILSSKKLLLSDSGFYLCAWSVAGEFSGNTIYFGEGSWLTVV.

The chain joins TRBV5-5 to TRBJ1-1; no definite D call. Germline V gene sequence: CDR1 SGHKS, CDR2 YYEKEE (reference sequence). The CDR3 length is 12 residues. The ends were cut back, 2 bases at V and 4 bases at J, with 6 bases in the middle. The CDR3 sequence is CASSFISTEAFF. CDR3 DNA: TGTGCCAGCAGCTTTATAAGCACTGAAGCTTTCTTT.

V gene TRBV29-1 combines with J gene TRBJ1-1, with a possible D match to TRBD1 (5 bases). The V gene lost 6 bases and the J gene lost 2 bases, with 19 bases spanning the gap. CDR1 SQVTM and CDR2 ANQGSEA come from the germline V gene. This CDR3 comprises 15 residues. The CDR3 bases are TGCAGCGTCCGCCTCTACCTAGGGACCAACACTGAAGCTTTCTTT. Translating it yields CSVRLYLGTNTEAFF.

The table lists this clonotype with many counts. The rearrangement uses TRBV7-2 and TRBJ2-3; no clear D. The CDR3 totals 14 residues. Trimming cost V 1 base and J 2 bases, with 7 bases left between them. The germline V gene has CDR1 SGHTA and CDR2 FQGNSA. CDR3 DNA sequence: TGTGCCAGCAGCTTAGGAGGCGCCACAGATACGCAGTATTTT. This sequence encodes CASSLGGATDTQYF.

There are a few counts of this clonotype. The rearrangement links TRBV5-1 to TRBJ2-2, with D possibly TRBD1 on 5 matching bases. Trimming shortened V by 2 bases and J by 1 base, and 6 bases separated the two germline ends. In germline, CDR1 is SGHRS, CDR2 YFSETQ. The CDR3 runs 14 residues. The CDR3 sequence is CASSFDRNTGELFF. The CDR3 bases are TGCGCCAGCAGCTTCGACAGGAACACCGGGGAGCTGTTTTTT.

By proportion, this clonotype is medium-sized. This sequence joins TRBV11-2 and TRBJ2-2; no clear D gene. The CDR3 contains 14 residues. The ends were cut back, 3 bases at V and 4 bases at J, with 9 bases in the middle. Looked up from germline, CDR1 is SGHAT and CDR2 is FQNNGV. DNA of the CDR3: TGTGCCAGCAGCTTCCATGCGAGCACCGGGGAGCTGTTTTTT. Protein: CASSFHASTGELFF.

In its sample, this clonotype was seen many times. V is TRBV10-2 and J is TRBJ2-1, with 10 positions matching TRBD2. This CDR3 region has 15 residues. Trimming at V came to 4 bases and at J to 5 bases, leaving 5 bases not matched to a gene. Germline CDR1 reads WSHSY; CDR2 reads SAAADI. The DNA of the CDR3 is TGCGCCAGCAGTGTTCGGCTAGCGGGAGACAATGAGCAGTTCTTC. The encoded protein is CASSVRLAGDNEQFF.

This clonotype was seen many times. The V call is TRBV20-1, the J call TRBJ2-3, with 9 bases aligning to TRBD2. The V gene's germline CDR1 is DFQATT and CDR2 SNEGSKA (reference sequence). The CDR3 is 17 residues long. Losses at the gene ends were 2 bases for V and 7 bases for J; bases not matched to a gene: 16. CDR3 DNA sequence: TGCAGTGCTAGACGGCCTCTCTTCAGCGGGAGGCTCTATACGCAGTATTTT. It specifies CSARRPLFSGRLYTQYF.

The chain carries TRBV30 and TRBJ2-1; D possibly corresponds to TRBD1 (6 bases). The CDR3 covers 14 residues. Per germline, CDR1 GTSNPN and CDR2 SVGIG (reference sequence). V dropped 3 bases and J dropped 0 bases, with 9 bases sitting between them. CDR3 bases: TGTGCCTGGAGAAGGGGGTCCTCCTACAATGAGCAGTTCTTC. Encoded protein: CAWRRGSSYNEQFF.